The clone carrying this TCR beta chain has just a few counts. Its antigen is not known. This sample stems from a study of T-cell memory formation after mild COVID-19. Via MiXCR, TCRdb re-called the 5' RACE reads, giving one row per CDR3 protein. In the table there are around 470,000 distinct CDR3 sequences, over 15% of which are singletons. With V trimmed by 3 bases and J by 5 bases, 0 bases remained unmatched. Looked up from germline, CDR1 is SEHNR and CDR2 is FQNEAQ (reference sequence). The CDR3 runs 14 residues. Study results and caveats: Whether day 37 second-wave clones are SARS-CoV-2-specific was not confirmed. Within pre-infection memory, some responding clones were found, suggesting cross-reactive memory joined.

The chain employs TRBV7-9 and TRBJ2-1, with 11 bases identical to TRBD2. Input material: PBMCs or a T cell subset sorted from them (not recorded which). This receptor was taken from an adult woman who had mild COVID-19 (a few samples of this study predate the infection). Cell type and time point are not known. This CDR3 reads CASSLTSGNNEQFF. The CDR3 DNA follows: TGTGCCAGCAGCTTGACTAGCGGGAACAATGAGCAGTTCTTC. Filled out from reference TRBV7-9 and TRBJ2-1, the complete variable domain reads DTGVSQNPRHKITKRGQNVTFRCDPISEHNRLYWYRQTLGQGPEFLTYFQNEAQLEKSRLLSDRFSAERPKGSFSTLEIQRTEQGDSAMYLCASSLTSGNNEQFFGPGTRLTVL.